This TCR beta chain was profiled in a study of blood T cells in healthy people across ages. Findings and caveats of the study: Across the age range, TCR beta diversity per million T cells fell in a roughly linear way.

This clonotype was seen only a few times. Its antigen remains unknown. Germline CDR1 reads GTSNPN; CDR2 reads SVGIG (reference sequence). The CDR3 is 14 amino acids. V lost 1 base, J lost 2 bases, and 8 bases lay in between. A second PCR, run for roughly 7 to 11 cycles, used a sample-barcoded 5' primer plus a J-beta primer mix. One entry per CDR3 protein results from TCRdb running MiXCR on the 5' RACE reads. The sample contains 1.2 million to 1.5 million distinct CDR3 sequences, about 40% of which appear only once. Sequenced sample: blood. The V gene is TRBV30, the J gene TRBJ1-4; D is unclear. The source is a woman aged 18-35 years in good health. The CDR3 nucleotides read TGTGCCTGGAGTGCCTTGGGTACTAATGAAAAACTGTTTTTT. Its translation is CAWSALGTNEKLFF.